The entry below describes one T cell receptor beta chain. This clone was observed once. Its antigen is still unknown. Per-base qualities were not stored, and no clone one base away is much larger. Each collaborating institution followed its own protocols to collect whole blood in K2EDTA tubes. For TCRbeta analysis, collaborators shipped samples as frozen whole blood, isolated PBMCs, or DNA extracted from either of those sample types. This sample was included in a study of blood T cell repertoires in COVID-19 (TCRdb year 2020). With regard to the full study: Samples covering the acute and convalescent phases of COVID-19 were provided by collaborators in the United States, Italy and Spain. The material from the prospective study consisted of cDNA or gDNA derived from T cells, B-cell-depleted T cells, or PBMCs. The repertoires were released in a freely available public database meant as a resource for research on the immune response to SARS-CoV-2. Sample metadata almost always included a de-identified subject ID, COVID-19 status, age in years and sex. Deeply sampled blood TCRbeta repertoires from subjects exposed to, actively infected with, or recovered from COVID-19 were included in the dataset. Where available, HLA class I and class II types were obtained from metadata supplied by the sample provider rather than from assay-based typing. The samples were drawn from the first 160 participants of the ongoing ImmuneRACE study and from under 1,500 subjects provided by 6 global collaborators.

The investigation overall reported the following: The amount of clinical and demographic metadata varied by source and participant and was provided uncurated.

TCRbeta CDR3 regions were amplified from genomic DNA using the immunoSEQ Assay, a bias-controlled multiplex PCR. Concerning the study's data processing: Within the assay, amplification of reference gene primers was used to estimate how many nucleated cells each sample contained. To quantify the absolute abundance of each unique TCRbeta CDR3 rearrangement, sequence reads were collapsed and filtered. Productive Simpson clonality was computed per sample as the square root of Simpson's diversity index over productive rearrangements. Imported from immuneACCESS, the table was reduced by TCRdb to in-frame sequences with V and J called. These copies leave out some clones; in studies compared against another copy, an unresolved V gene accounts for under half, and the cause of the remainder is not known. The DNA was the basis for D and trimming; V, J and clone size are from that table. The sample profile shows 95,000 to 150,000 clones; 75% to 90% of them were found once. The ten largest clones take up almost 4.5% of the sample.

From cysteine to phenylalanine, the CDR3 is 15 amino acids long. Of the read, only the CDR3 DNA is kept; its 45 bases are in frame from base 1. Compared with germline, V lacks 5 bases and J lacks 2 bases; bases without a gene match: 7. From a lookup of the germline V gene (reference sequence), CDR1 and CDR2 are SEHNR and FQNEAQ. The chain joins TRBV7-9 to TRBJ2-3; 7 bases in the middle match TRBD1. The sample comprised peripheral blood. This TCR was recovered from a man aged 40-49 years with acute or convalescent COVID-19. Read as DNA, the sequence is TGTGCCAGCAGCCTAGACAGGGTAGACACAGATACGCAGTATTTT. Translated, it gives CASSLDRVDTDTQYF.